This is a list of T cell receptor beta chains from one sample in a study of identical twins. A single record per CDR3 protein comes from TCRdb applying MiXCR to the 5' RACE reads. The sample holds over 500,000 distinct CDR3 sequences, around 20% seen once. In addition, the sample was reused for a study of T cells expressing NK-cell markers.

The specimen sequenced was CD4+ T cells sorted from blood. The receptors were sampled from a woman between 18 and 30 years old in good health. Both conserved end residues are part of each CDR3.

V,J,CDR3
TRBV7-9,TRBJ1-1,CASSPPGWGRGTEAFF
TRBV4-1,TRBJ2-7,CASSRRTSSSYEQYF
TRBV5-1,TRBJ2-7,CASGREQLDHEQYF
TRBV5-6,TRBJ2-5,CASSPLGSGQETQYF
TRBV7-3,TRBJ2-3,CASSVTTGGGTDTQYF
TRBV29-1,TRBJ1-5,CSVKGANQPQHF
TRBV7-6,TRBJ1-2,CASSLRGQNYTF
TRBV2,TRBJ1-4,CASGRQGGGEKLFF
TRBV20-1,TRBJ1-1,CSAAQGANTEAFF
TRBV11-3,TRBJ2-1,CASRRTGYNEQFF
TRBV12-3/TRBV12-4,TRBJ2-1,CASRGDPNEQFF
TRBV12-3/TRBV12-4,TRBJ2-3,CASSPQGATDTQYF
TRBV27,TRBJ1-5,CASSGTGGRQPQHF
TRBV27,TRBJ2-1,CASSFGGFGYNEQFF
TRBV25-1,TRBJ2-1,CASSELREMSVQFF
TRBV18,TRBJ1-2,CASSLGQGLAYGYTF
TRBV4-3,TRBJ2-1,CASSPRLAGGDSSYNEQFF
TRBV20-1,TRBJ1-2,CSASGGLGYGYTF
TRBV12-3/TRBV12-4,TRBJ1-3,CASRKGNTIYF
TRBV5-1,TRBJ2-5,CASSPMWSGDPPETQYF
TRBV20-1,TRBJ2-1,CSARVPGLNEQFF
TRBV12-3/TRBV12-4,TRBJ2-5,CASSPGVPETQYF
TRBV4-3,TRBJ2-7,CASSQGLAGGVLSYEQYF
TRBV7-2,TRBJ2-1,CASSLDGLTGYNEQFF
TRBV5-1,TRBJ2-1,CASSLGSSSGLYNEQFF
TRBV30,TRBJ1-3,CAGGGRGNTIYF
TRBV19,TRBJ1-1,CARNSTGQNTEAFF
TRBV20-1,TRBJ2-7,CSAKGTVSYEQYF
TRBV12-3/TRBV12-4,TRBJ2-7,CASRRQGAAGEQYF
TRBV7-2,TRBJ1-5,CASSLDRGTQPQHF
TRBV5-6,TRBJ1-1,CASSRTGQTNTEAFF
TRBV29-1,TRBJ1-1,CSVAGALGVTEAFF
TRBV29-1,TRBJ2-5,CSLLTDKETQYF
TRBV4-1,TRBJ2-3,CASSRLAGGGSTDTQYF
TRBV4-1,TRBJ2-5,CASSPRGGGTEETQYF
TRBV6-1,TRBJ2-7,CASSTTFVGQGGEQYF
TRBV5-1,TRBJ2-7,CASSLGPSGSGEQYF
TRBV20-1,TRBJ2-7,CSASEWGSEQYF
TRBV10-3,TRBJ1-1,CAISGGGARTEAFF
TRBV29-1,TRBJ2-5,CSTGEGGETQYF
TRBV20-1,TRBJ2-5,CSASPQETQYF